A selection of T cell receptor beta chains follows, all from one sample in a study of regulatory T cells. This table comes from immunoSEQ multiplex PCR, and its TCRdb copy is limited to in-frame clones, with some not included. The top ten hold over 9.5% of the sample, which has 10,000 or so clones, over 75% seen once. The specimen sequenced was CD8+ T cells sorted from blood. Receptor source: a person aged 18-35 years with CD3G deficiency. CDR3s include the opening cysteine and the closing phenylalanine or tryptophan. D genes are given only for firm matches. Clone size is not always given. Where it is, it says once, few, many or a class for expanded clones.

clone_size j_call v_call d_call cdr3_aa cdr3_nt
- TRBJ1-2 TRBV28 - CASSSHRPVYGYTF TGTGCCAGCAGTTCTCACAGGCCAGTCTATGGCTACACCTTC
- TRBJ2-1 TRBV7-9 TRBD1 CASSLGSQGPYNEQFF TGTGCCAGCAGCTTAGGCTCACAGGGGCCCTACAATGAGCAGTTCTTC
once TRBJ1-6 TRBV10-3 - CAISESVNSPLHF TGTGCCATCAGTGAGTCGGTGAATTCACCCCTCCACTTT
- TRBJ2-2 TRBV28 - CASSFRRPGELFF TGTGCCAGCAGTTTTCGTCGTCCCGGGGAGCTGTTTTTT
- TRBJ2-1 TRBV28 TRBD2 CASRGGINEQFF TGTGCCAGCAGGGGGGGGATCAATGAGCAGTTCTTC
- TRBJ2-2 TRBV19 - CASSIDRGDTRELFF TGTGCCAGTAGTATAGACAGGGGAGATACTAGGGAGCTGTTTTTT
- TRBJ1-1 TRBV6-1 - CASSRNTEAFF TGTGCCAGCTCCAGGAACACTGAAGCTTTCTTT
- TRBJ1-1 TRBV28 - CASSFRSYHAEAFF TGTGCCAGCAGTTTCCGGAGCTACCACGCTGAAGCTTTCTTT
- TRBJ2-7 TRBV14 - CATPCEGYEQYF TGTGCCACCCCGTGCGAGGGGTACGAGCAGTACTTC
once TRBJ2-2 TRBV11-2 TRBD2 CASSLDRAGGSFTGELFF TGTGCCAGCAGCTTAGATCGAGCGGGCGGGAGTTTCACCGGGGAGCTGTTTTTT
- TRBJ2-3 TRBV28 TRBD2 CASSLPLAGGSDTQYF TGTGCCAGCAGCCTTCCACTAGCGGGCGGCTCAGATACGCAGTATTTT
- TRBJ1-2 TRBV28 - CASSPPPAVNYGYTF TGTGCCAGCAGTCCCCCCCCGGCCGTCAACTATGGCTACACCTTC